This T cell receptor (beta chain) stems from a study of OX40 agonist ivuxolimab in advanced cancers. Study background: Participants averaged approximately 60 years of age (range about 23 to 80) and were roughly 80% male.

General study findings and limits: Partial responders at 0.1-3.0 mg/kg had among the lowest clonal expansion. Some nonresponders likewise displayed low normalized T-cell clonal expansion.

Sequencing was performed with immunoSEQ multiplex PCR; in TCRdb, only in-frame clones are kept and a portion is missing. The sample yields tens of thousands of clones, 70% to 90% seen once. Remarks on this clone: Its antigen remains unknown.

The starting material was CD4+ or CD8+ T cells sorted from blood, obtained in a trial of the OX40 agonist ivuxolimab. The source is an adult with an advanced solid tumor such as melanoma, head and neck, liver or kidney cancer.

The DNA of the CDR3 is TGTGCCAGCAGTGCGGTCGGGACAGGGTACTACAATGAGCAGTTCTTC. Amino acids: CASSAVGTGYYNEQFF. The V and J genes are TRBV6-1 and TRBJ2-1; 9 bases are shared with TRBD1. This CDR3 has 16 amino acids. In germline, CDR1 is MNHNS, CDR2 SASEGT. The V gene end was trimmed by 4 bases and the J gene end by 3 bases; junction bases not matched to a gene: 7.